The 23 T cell receptor beta chains presented below share a single source sample, sequenced in a study of response to subunit inactivated influenza vaccine. MiXCR was run by TCRdb on the RT-PCR reads, yielding one entry per CDR3 protein. Of roughly 700,000 distinct CDR3 sequences listed, around 16% are singletons. This material consisted of PBMCs from blood, taken 11 to 12 days after vaccination. Receptors originate from a man in his fifties who received an inactivated influenza vaccine.

There are a few counts of this clonotype. The V and J genes are TRBV27 and TRBJ2-2; D remains unclear. V shed 3 bases and J shed 0 bases, with 20 bases lying between them. The germline gives CDR1 MNHEY, CDR2 SMNVEV (reference sequence). This CDR3 comprises 19 residues. This chain's CDR3 is CASSFESTYPPANTGELFF. Here the CDR3 DNA reads TGTGCCAGCAGTTTCGAGAGTACTTATCCGCCCGCGAACACCGGGGAGCTGTTTTTT.

This clonotype was observed a handful of times. The J gene is TRBJ2-3, the V gene TRBV7-9; 8 bases align to TRBD1. V lost 6 bases to trimming and J lost 4 bases; unmatched junction nucleotides: 9. The CDR3 covers 15 residues. Germline CDR1 SEHNR, CDR2 FQNEAQ (reference sequence). Here the CDR3 DNA reads TGTGCCAGCAGAACTGACAGGGGTTCTGCAGATACGCAGTATTTT. It codes for CASRTDRGSADTQYF.

This sequence joins TRBV20-1 and TRBJ2-7; TRBD2 matches at 8 bases. Per germline, CDR1 DFQATT and CDR2 SNEGSKA (reference sequence). V was clipped by 3 bases and J by 4 bases; unmatched bases: 14. The CDR3 consists of 16 residues. In DNA form, the CDR3 reads TGCAGTGCTAGGGCTAATCTCGCGGGGGGATTTTACGAGCAGTACTTC. It yields the protein CSARANLAGGFYEQYF.

This clonotype was found a few times. The V gene is TRBV7-9, the J gene TRBJ1-4, with no clear D. The CDR3 sequence is 14 residues long. V lost 4 bases to trimming and J lost 7 bases, with 13 bases between them. Germline CDR1 SEHNR, CDR2 FQNEAQ (reference sequence). In DNA, the CDR3 is TGTGCCAGCAGCTACACAGCGTATAGTGAAAAACTGTTTTTT. Protein: CASSYTAYSEKLFF.

This clonotype appeared a few times. The chain has TRBV5-1 and TRBJ2-1; D unresolved. The V end lost 5 bases, the J end lost 2 bases, and 14 bases lay between the germline ends. This CDR3 region has 15 residues. Germline CDR1 and CDR2: SGHRS and YFSETQ. The CDR3 nucleotides are TGCGCCAGCAGTCCGCAAGAGGCCGCCTACAATGAGCAGTTCTTC. Its translation is CASSPQEAAYNEQFF. The full variable domain, with the rest looked up from reference TRBV5-1 and TRBJ2-1, is KAGVTQTPRYLIKTRGQQVTLSCSPISGHRSVSWYQQTPGQGLQFLFEYFSETQRNKGNFPGRFSGRQFSNSRSEMNVSTLELGDSALYLCASSPQEAAYNEQFFGPGTRLTVL.

A few counts support this clonotype. The chain carries TRBV20-1 and TRBJ2-7, with D unresolved. CDR1 and CDR2 (germline): DFQATT, SNEGSKA (reference sequence). The V end lost 3 bases, the J end lost 7 bases, and 19 bases lay between the germline ends. CDR3 size: 14 residues. The CDR3 reads CSASGTTVIGEQYF. CDR3 in DNA: TGCAGTGCTAGCGGCACAACTGTAATTGGGGAGCAGTACTTC.

V gene TRBV12-3 or TRBV12-4 combines with J gene TRBJ1-1; no firm D call. Trimming took off 6 bases at V and 0 bases at J, with 5 bases between the two ends. The CDR3 covers 12 residues. The CDR3 sequence: CASRRVNTEAFF. The CDR3 DNA is TGTGCCAGCAGACGAGTGAACACTGAAGCTTTCTTT.

In its sample, this clonotype was seen many times. This sequence joins TRBV6-1 and TRBJ2-1; D call uncertain. Germline V gene lookup returns CDR1 MNHNS and CDR2 SASEGT. Trimming pared 6 bases from V and 0 bases from J, leaving 12 bases between. This CDR3 has 15 residues. The CDR3: CASSPRPSSYNEQFF. As DNA, the CDR3 is TGTGCCAGCAGCCCACGACCGAGCTCCTACAATGAGCAGTTCTTC.

Only one count was recorded for this clonotype. The rearrangement links TRBV6-2 or TRBV6-3 to TRBJ2-7; 11 nucleotides line up with TRBD2. The CDR3 is 17 residues long. The V and J ends lost 6 bases and 2 bases, in that order; junction bases with no gene match: 12. Germline CDR1 reads MNHEY; CDR2 reads SVGEGT. For the CDR3, the DNA is TGTGCCAGCAGGAACCGTTTATCGGGACTAGCGGCCTACGAGCAGTACTTC. This codes for CASRNRLSGLAAYEQYF.

This clonotype was detected a few times. The chain carries TRBV3-1 and TRBJ2-2, with D unclear. This CDR3 spans 11 amino acids. The V end was cut by 4 bases, the J end by 11 bases, with 8 bases between. Germline lookup yields CDR1 LGHDT and CDR2 YNNKEL (reference sequence). In DNA form, the CDR3 reads TGTGCCAGCAGCCGCGTAGACGAGCTGTTTTTT. This encodes CASSRVDELFF. Full variable domain (rest looked up from reference TRBV3-1 and TRBJ2-2): DTAVSQTPKYLVTQMGNDKSIKCEQNLGHDTMYWYKQDSKKFLKIMFSYNNKELIINETVPNRFSPKSPDKAHLNLHINSLELGDSAVYFCASSRVDELFFGEGSRLTVL.

Many counts were recorded for this clonotype. The chain couples TRBV29-1 to TRBJ2-2; 10 nucleotides align to TRBD2. Germline V gives CDR1 SQVTM, CDR2 ANQGSEA. The CDR3 runs to 14 residues. J gave up 1 base and V 7 bases, and 3 bases lay outside the gene matches. The CDR3 nucleotides read TGCAGCGCCGTAGCGGGAGGGAACACCGGGGAGCTGTTTTTT. It codes for CSAVAGGNTGELFF.

The gene calls are TRBV9 and TRBJ1-1; D not certain. Germline-derived CDR1 and CDR2 are SGDLS and YYNGEE. This CDR3 has 13 residues. The V and J ends lost 2 bases and 2 bases respectively, with 7 bases between them. The CDR3, as DNA: TGTGCCAGCAGCGTTTACATTAACACTGAAGCTTTCTTT. Protein: CASSVYINTEAFF.

The chain links TRBV12-3 or TRBV12-4 to TRBJ2-5, with 8 bases fitting TRBD1. This CDR3 contains 16 residues. The junction had 12 bases not matched to a gene; V was cut back by 4 bases and J by 5 bases. The CDR3 loop is CASSSNFDRGIETQYF. CDR3 bases: TGTGCCAGCAGTTCGAACTTCGACAGGGGCATCGAGACCCAGTACTTC.

This clonotype occurred a few times. The rearrangement joins TRBV7-2 to TRBJ1-6; a possible D gene is TRBD1 (6 bases). Germline V lookup: CDR1 SGHTA, CDR2 FQGNSA. The CDR3 sequence is 15 residues long. The V gene lost 5 bases and the J gene lost 5 bases, with 13 bases spanning the gap. This CDR3 reads CASSPRGSNNSPLHF. In DNA, the CDR3 is TGTGCCAGCAGCCCAAGGGGGTCGAATAATTCACCCCTCCACTTT.

Only a few counts were recorded for this clonotype. This chain links TRBV18 with TRBJ2-7; the D is unclear. CDR1 and CDR2 (germline): KGHSH, LQKENI. CDR3 length equals 17 residues. V lost 4 bases, J lost 2 bases, and 21 bases lay in between. The CDR3 DNA follows: TGTGCCAGCTCACAAGATACACCGGGCCCGGAGACCTACGAGCAGTACTTC. Translating it yields CASSQDTPGPETYEQYF.

This chain joins TRBV20-1 and TRBJ2-5; 15 positions agree with TRBD2. V was clipped by 4 bases and J by 2 bases; unmatched bases: 2. Germline V gives CDR1 DFQATT, CDR2 SNEGSKA (reference sequence). This CDR3 comprises 15 residues. The CDR3 loop is CSAKGLAGGQETQYF. DNA of the CDR3: TGCAGTGCTAAGGGACTAGCGGGGGGACAAGAGACCCAGTACTTC.

This clonotype was detected ten times or more. The CDR3 here is CASSPHGTSGNNEQFF. In nucleotides, the CDR3 is TGTGCCAGCAGCCCGCACGGGACTAGCGGAAACAATGAGCAGTTCTTC. The chain combines TRBV7-2 with TRBJ2-1, with TRBD2 identical over 11 bases. Unmatched junction bases numbered 8, after V lost 5 bases and J lost 5 bases. The CDR3 consists of 16 residues. The germline CDR1 and CDR2 sequences are SGHTA and FQGNSA.

This sequence joins TRBV28 and TRBJ1-2; weak D call: TRBD1 (5 bases). The germline V gene has CDR1 MDHEN and CDR2 SYDVKM. The CDR3 sequence is 14 residues long. With 3 bases removed from V and 6 bases from J, the gap between germline ends came to 14 bases. CDR3 coding DNA: TGTGCCAGCAGTTTCGGCGTGACAGCCAATGGCTACACCTTC. Its protein is CASSFGVTANGYTF.

This chain links TRBV5-1 with TRBJ2-2; maybe TRBD1 (6 bases). Trimming removed 4 bases from V and 4 bases from J, with 14 bases in between. There are 15 residues in the CDR3. CDR1 and CDR2 from the germline V gene are SGHRS and YFSETQ. CDR3: CASSQRTDTTGELFF. The DNA of the CDR3 is TGCGCCAGCAGCCAGAGGACAGATACCACCGGGGAGCTGTTTTTT.

The chain carries TRBV11-1 and TRBJ2-1; TRBD1 or TRBD2 may be the D gene (6 bases each). The germline gives CDR1 SGHAT, CDR2 FQDESV (reference sequence). V lost 3 bases and J lost 6, with 27 bases in between. The CDR3 has 19 residues. The CDR3 sequence is CASSFLQGSNPGASNEQFF. Here the CDR3 DNA reads TGTGCCAGCAGCTTCCTACAGGGTTCTAACCCGGGAGCTAGCAATGAGCAGTTCTTC.

This clonotype was counted a few times. The CDR3 spells CASSLRDRASISGANVLTF. The CDR3 DNA reads as TGTGCCAGCAGCTTAAGGGACAGGGCTTCCATCTCTGGGGCCAACGTCCTGACTTTC. The chain is built from TRBV11-2 and TRBJ2-6; 9 bases fit TRBD1. The length of the CDR3 is 19 residues. Germline V gene sequence: CDR1 SGHAT, CDR2 FQNNGV. The J segment lost 0 bases and the V segment lost 2 bases, leaving 8 bases of the junction unmatched.

The table lists this clonotype with a few counts. The J gene is TRBJ2-1, the V gene TRBV6-5; D is possibly TRBD1 or TRBD2 (6 bases each). Germline V lookup: CDR1 MNHEY, CDR2 SVGAGI. Trimming took off 5 bases at V and 6 bases at J, with 14 bases between the two ends. The CDR3 runs 14 residues. CDR3 in DNA: TGTGCCAGCAGTAACCTGGGGGGCTCCAATGAGCAGTTCTTC. Its protein product is CASSNLGGSNEQFF.

The V gene is TRBV5-1, the J gene TRBJ2-5; no definite D call. CDR3 size: 13 residues. Germline V gives CDR1 SGHRS, CDR2 YFSETQ. Trimming took off 4 bases at V and 5 bases at J, with 12 bases between the two ends. This CDR3 reads CASSQASQETQYF. The CDR3 region has the DNA TGCGCCAGCAGCCAGGCCAGCCAGGAGACCCAGTACTTC.